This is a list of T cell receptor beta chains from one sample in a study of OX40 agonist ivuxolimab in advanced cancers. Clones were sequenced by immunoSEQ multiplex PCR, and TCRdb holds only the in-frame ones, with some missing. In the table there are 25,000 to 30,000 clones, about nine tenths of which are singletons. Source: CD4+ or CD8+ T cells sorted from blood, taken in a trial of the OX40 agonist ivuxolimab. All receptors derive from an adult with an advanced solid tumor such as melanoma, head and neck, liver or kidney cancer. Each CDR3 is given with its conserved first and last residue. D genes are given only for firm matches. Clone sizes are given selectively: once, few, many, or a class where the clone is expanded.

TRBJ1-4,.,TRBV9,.,TGTGCCAGCAGCCTCGACGGAGCACACAATGAAAAACTGTTTTTT,CASSLDGAHNEKLFF
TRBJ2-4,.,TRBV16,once,TGTGCCAGCAGCCAATCAGGGGGTGGACAGCATCTAGCCAAAAACATTCAGTACTTC,CASSQSGGGQHLAKNIQYF
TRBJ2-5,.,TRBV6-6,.,TGTGCCAGCAGTTCTAGTCCCCAAGAGACCCAGTACTTC,CASSSSPQETQYF
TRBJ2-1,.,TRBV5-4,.,TGTGCCAGCAGCCCTGAGACCTATAATGAGCAGTTCTTC,CASSPETYNEQFF
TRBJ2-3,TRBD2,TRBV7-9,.,TGTGCCAGCAGCGCCAAACTAGCGGGGCTAATCTCTAGCACAGATACGCAGTATTTT,CASSAKLAGLISSTDTQYF
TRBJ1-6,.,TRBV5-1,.,TGCGCCAGCCAACAGGGTGGTAATTCACCCCTCCACTTT,CASQQGGNSPLHF
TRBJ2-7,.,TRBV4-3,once,TGCGCCAGCAGCCAAGGTTTCGGGAGTCTTAACGAGCAGTACTTC,CASSQGFGSLNEQYF
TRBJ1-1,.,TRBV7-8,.,TGTGCCAGCAGCCCCCTCTACACTGAAGCTTTCTTT,CASSPLYTEAFF
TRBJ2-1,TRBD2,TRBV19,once,TGTGCCAGTAGTCTGGGACTAGCGGGCCGCAATGAGCAGTTCTTC,CASSLGLAGRNEQFF
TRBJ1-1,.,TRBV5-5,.,TGTGCCAGCAGTTTCGGTTTTGGAGTTAACACTGAAGCTTTCTTT,CASSFGFGVNTEAFF
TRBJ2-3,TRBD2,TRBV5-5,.,TGTGCCAGCAGCTCTGCTGGGACTAGCGGGGATACGCAGTATTTT,CASSSAGTSGDTQYF
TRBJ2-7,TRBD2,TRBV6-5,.,TGTGCCAGCAGTGTACTAGCGGAGGGCTCCTACGAGCAGTACTTC,CASSVLAEGSYEQYF
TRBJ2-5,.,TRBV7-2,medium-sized,TGTGCCAGCAGCTTTGGTGAGGGCCCGGAGACCCAGTACTTC,CASSFGEGPETQYF
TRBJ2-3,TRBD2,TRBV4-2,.,TGTGCCAGCAGCCAGGGACTAGCGGGGCACACAGATACGCAGTATTTT,CASSQGLAGHTDTQYF
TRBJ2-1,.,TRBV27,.,TGTGCCAGCAGTTCCAGCGTGGGATACAATGAGCAGTTCTTC,CASSSSVGYNEQFF
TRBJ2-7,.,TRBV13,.,TGTGCCAGCAGCTTAGAGTCCTACGAGCAGTACTTC,CASSLESYEQYF
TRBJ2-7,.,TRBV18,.,TGTGCCAGCTCCCGAACGGGACTGGCGGGTCTCGAGCAGTACTTC,CASSRTGLAGLEQYF
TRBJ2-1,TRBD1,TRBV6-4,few,TGTGCCAGCAGTGACTCTGGGACAGAATACAATGAGCAGTTCTTC,CASSDSGTEYNEQFF
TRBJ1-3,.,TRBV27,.,TGTGCCAGCAGTTTCGGGGTTGGAAACACCATATATTTT,CASSFGVGNTIYF
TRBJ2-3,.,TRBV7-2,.,TGTGCCAGCAGCGACCGCGAGGGCCCTGTATTCTCAGATACGCAGTATTTT,CASSDREGPVFSDTQYF
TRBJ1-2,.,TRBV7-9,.,TGTGCCAGCAGCTTTGGGAGTTCCTACACCTTC,CASSFGSSYTF
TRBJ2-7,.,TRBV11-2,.,TGTGCCAGCAGCCGACCTGGACTCGCGGCCTACGAGCAGTACTTC,CASSRPGLAAYEQYF
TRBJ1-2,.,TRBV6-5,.,TGTGCCAGCAGTTACTCGGACAGCAACTATGGCTACACCTTC,CASSYSDSNYGYTF
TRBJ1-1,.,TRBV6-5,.,TGTGCCAGCAGTTACGTTAGGGACCTGAGAACTGAAGCTTTCTTT,CASSYVRDLRTEAFF
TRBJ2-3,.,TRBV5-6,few,TGTGCCAGCAGCTTGGTTGCGATCCCAGATACGCAGTATTTT,CASSLVAIPDTQYF
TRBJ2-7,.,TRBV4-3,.,TGCGCCAGCAGCCAAGGGTACCGGGACAATCTCTACGAGCAGTACTTC,CASSQGYRDNLYEQYF
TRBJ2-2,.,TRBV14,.,TGTGCCAGCTCCTCGTTAGGACCCTGGGGGGAGCTGTTTTTT,CASSSLGPWGELFF
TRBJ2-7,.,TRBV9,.,TGTGCCAGCAGCGATGGGATGGGGGAGGCCCCCGACGAGCAGTACTTC,CASSDGMGEAPDEQYF
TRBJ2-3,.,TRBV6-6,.,TGTGCCAGCAGGAGGAGCTCAGATACGCAGTATTTT,CASRRSSDTQYF
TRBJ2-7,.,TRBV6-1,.,TGTGCCAGCAGTGAAAGACTGCCCTACGAGCAGTACTTC,CASSERLPYEQYF
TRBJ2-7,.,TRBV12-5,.,TGTGCTAGTGCCGAAGGGGGGTACTACGAGCAGTGCTTC,CASAEGGYYEQCF
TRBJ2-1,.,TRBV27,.,TGTGCCAGCAGTTTAAAGGCCTACAATGAGCAGTTCTTC,CASSLKAYNEQFF
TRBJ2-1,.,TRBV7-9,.,TGTGCCAGCAGCTTAATTTTGATCTCCACGAATGAGCAGTTCTTC,CASSLILISTNEQFF
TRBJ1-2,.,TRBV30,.,TGTGCCTGGAGTGTACTCAGTTACTATGGCTACACCTTC,CAWSVLSYYGYTF
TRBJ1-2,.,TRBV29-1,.,TGCAGCGTTGAACGGGAATATGGCTACACCTTC,CSVEREYGYTF
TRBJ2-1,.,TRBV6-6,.,TGTGCCAGCAGTTACTCGGAGGACAGCCGCTATGAGCAGTTCTTC,CASSYSEDSRYEQFF
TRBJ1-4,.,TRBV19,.,TGTGCCAGTAGTATTGGGTGGGGCGCATATCTCCCCGAAAAACTGTTTTTT,CASSIGWGAYLPEKLFF
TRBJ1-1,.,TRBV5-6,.,TGTGCCAGCAGCTTACTAGGGGATTTCGCTGAAGCTTTCTTT,CASSLLGDFAEAFF
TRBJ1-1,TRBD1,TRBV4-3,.,TGCGCCAGCAGCCAGGACAGGGGGGGGTGTGAGGACACTGAAGCTTTCTTT,CASSQDRGGCEDTEAFF
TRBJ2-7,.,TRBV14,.,TGTGCCAGCAGCCAGTTGGCTCTCATCGAGCAGTACTTC,CASSQLALIEQYF
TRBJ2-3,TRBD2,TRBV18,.,TGTGCCAGCTCACCTATTTCGTGGGCTAGCGGCCGCACAGATACGCAGTATTTT,CASSPISWASGRTDTQYF
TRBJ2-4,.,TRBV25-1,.,TGTGCCAGCCAGGGAGGAGCCAAAAACATTCAGTACTTC,CASQGGAKNIQYF
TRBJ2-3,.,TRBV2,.,TGTGCCAGCAGTGAGTCGGGAAGGCTGCAGCACGGGACAGATACGCAGTATTTT,CASSESGRLQHGTDTQYF
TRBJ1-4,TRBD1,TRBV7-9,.,TGTGCCAGCAGCTCGGGACAGCGAGACGAAGATAATGAAAAACTGTTTTTT,CASSSGQRDEDNEKLFF
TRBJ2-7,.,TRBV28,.,TGTGCCAGCAGTCCCACTCTCAGGGTCAGAGCCTACGAGCAGTACTTC,CASSPTLRVRAYEQYF
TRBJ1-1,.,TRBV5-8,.,TGTGCCAGCAGTTGGGGGGGGGAGATTAACACTGAAGCTTTCTTT,CASSWGGEINTEAFF
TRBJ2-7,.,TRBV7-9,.,TGTGCCAGCAGCCCCCCAAATAGAGTCGGGGCCTACGAGCAGTACTTC,CASSPPNRVGAYEQYF
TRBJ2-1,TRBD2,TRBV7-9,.,TGTGCCAGCAGCTTAGACCGCCTAGCGGGAGTCAATGAGCAGTTCTTC,CASSLDRLAGVNEQFF
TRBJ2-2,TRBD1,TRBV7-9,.,TGTGCCAGCAGCCCGCCAGGGGGCGCGAACACCGGGGAGCTGTTTTTT,CASSPPGGANTGELFF
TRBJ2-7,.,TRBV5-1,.,TGCGCCAGCAGGTTCGACAGAGCCTACGAGCAGTACTTC,CASRFDRAYEQYF
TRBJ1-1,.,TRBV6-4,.,TGTGCCAGCAGTAACCGGGACACCTCCCCGACCACTGAAGCTTTCTTT,CASSNRDTSPTTEAFF
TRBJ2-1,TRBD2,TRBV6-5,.,TGTGCCAGCAGCATGAGCGGGGGGTCTGCCAATGAGCAGTTCTTC,CASSMSGGSANEQFF